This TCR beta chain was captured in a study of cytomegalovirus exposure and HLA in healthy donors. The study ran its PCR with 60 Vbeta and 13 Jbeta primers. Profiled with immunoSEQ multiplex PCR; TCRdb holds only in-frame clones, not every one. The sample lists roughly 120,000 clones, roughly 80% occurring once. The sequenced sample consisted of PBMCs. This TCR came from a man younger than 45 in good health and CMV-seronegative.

CDR3 protein: CASSFRSYRDTETQYF. The CDR3 DNA reads as TGTGCCAGCAGCTTTAGGTCCTACCGGGACACGGAGACCCAGTACTTC. The chain has TRBV11-2 and TRBJ2-5; weak D call: TRBD1 (6 bases). V was cut by 3 bases and J by 5 bases, with 19 bases left in between. Germline V gene sequence: CDR1 SGHAT, CDR2 FQNNGV. CDR3 size: 16 residues.